The following is a TCR beta chain sequence with its context. At one end, the junction sequence differs from germline, possibly due to a read error. This entry belongs to a study of cytomegalovirus exposure and HLA in healthy donors. Germline CDR1 SGHRS, CDR2 YFSETQ. CDR3 length: 14 residues. The PCR employed 60 Vbeta primers together with 13 Jbeta primers. Sequencing was performed with immunoSEQ multiplex PCR; in TCRdb, only in-frame clones are kept and a portion is missing. Among about 200,000 clones listed, 65% to 85% were seen once. The genes are TRBV5-1 and TRBJ2-1; TRBD2 is a possible D gene (6 bases). The sequence was collected from a woman in her twenties or thirties in good health and CMV-seronegative. Sequenced input: PBMCs. CDR3 residues: CASSKDYTYNERFF. The CDR3 nucleotides are TGCGCCAGCAGCAAGGACTATACATACAATGAGCGGTTCTTC.